These 29 T cell receptor beta chains were all obtained from the same sample, sequenced in a study of vaccination effects on CD4 cells after COVID-19. Antigens for these TCRs are unknown. Sequencing used immunoSEQ multiplex PCR; TCRdb keeps in-frame clones, though not all of them. The repertoire consists of over 45,000 clones, with around 70% occurring once and the leading ten covering about 7%. Cultured cells yielded isolated CD4+ T cells after around 9 days. The cohort was immunized with two doses of either the BNT162b2 or mRNA-1273 vaccine. The material sequenced was CD4+ T cells from PBMCs cultured without peptide, taken after COVID-19 vaccination. All receptors derive from a human donor who received a COVID-19 vaccine.

In its sample, this clone was seen a few times. J is TRBJ2-1 and V is TRBV5-1; TRBD1 might be the D (6 bases). The CDR3 is 14 amino acids. CDR1 and CDR2 from the germline V gene are SGHRS and YFSETQ. The V end was cut by 5 bases, the J end by 6 bases, with 15 bases between. CDR3 bases: TGCGCCAGCAGACTCCAGGGGTTCGGCAATGAGCAGTTCTTC. Translation gives CASRLQGFGNEQFF.

The genes are TRBV6-1 and TRBJ1-6; 9 bases agree with TRBD1. The CDR3 loop spans 17 amino acids. CDR1 is MNHNS, CDR2 SASEGT, per germline. Trimming at V came to 0 bases and at J to 3 bases, leaving 3 bases not matched to a gene. Here the CDR3 reads CASSEAPTGGYNSPLHF. In DNA, the CDR3 is TGTGCCAGCAGTGAAGCTCCGACAGGGGGCTATAATTCACCCCTCCACTTT.

The chain combines TRBV5-4 with TRBJ1-1, with TRBD1 identical over 7 bases. The length of the CDR3 is 15 residues. Germline values: CDR1 SGHNT, CDR2 YYREEE (reference sequence). After removal of 4 bases from V and 0 bases from J, the junction contained 6 bases not matched to a gene. The CDR3 here is CASSTSTGMNTEAFF. Written as DNA, the CDR3 is TGTGCCAGCAGCACATCGACAGGGATGAACACTGAAGCTTTCTTT.

The chain uses TRBV10-2 and TRBJ1-2, with TRBD1 as a possible D gene (6 bases). Germline CDR1 reads WSHSY; CDR2 reads SAAADI. The CDR3 spans 12 residues. Deletions cut 5 bases from V and 4 bases from J, with 8 bases between. The CDR3 loop reads CASSLDSYGYTF. The CDR3 DNA follows: TGCGCCAGCAGTCTGGACAGCTATGGCTACACCTTC.

The rearrangement uses TRBV2 and TRBJ2-3; 10 bases agree with TRBD2. This CDR3 has 15 residues. Trimming cost V 10 bases and J 6 bases; bases outside gene matches: 13. In germline, CDR1 is SNHLY, CDR2 FYNNEI. This chain's CDR3 is CANEAGGIITDTQYF. Here the CDR3 DNA reads TGTGCCAACGAAGCGGGGGGGATTATTACGGATACGCAGTATTTT.

This clone was seen once. The chain couples TRBV5-5 to TRBJ2-3; TRBD2 matches at 10 bases. Trimming took 4 bases from V and 2 from J; bases not matched to a gene: 4. The germline V gene has CDR1 SGHKS and CDR2 YYEKEE (reference sequence). The CDR3 spans 15 residues. CDR3 sequence (DNA): TGTGCCAGCAGCCCACTAGCGGGGTACACAGATACGCAGTATTTT. Its translation is CASSPLAGYTDTQYF.

The CDR3 coding sequence is TGTGCCAGTAGTATCCGAAGTGGGCGGGGGGGCCGCGAGACCCAGTACTTC. It codes for CASSIRSGRGGRETQYF. This chain joins TRBV19 and TRBJ2-5; 9 bases align to TRBD2. Germline trimming cut 3 bases from V and 5 bases from J; bases unmatched to any gene: 13. CDR3 length: 17 amino acids. Germline V lookup: CDR1 LNHDA, CDR2 SQIVND (reference sequence). The whole variable domain, filled in from reference TRBV19 and TRBJ2-5, reads DGGITQSPKYLFRKEGQNVTLSCEQNLNHDAMYWYRQDPGQGLRLIYYSQIVNDFQKGDIAEGYSVSREKKESFPLTVTSAQKNPTAFYLCASSIRSGRGGRETQYFGPGTRLLVL.

This chain uses TRBV11-2 with TRBJ2-7; the D call may be TRBD1 or TRBD2 (6 bases each). This CDR3 contains 15 residues. The ends were cut back, 0 bases at V and 4 bases at J, with 13 bases in the middle. Germline values: CDR1 SGHAT, CDR2 FQNNGV. The DNA of the CDR3 is TGTGCCAGCAGCTTAGACGCCCAGGGGAGGTACGAGCAGTACTTC. Amino acids: CASSLDAQGRYEQYF.

In its sample, this clone was seen a few times. This chain connects TRBV5-1 to TRBJ2-2; D may be TRBD1 (6 bases). Germline values: CDR1 SGHRS, CDR2 YFSETQ. Between the trimmed V and J ends, which lost 1 base and 7 bases, there was a span of 11 bases. The CDR3 spans 14 residues. Here the CDR3 DNA reads TGCGCCAGCAGCTTGATGGGGGCTAACGGGGAGCTGTTTTTT. Translated: CASSLMGANGELFF. The whole variable domain, remainder taken from reference TRBV5-1 and TRBJ2-2, is KAGVTQTPRYLIKTRGQQVTLSCSPISGHRSVSWYQQTPGQGLQFLFEYFSETQRNKGNFPGRFSGRQFSNSRSEMNVSTLELGDSALYLCASSLMGANGELFFGEGSRLTVL.

The chain uses TRBV2 and TRBJ2-7; the D gene is possibly TRBD1 (5 bases). Trimming took 5 bases from V and 7 from J, leaving 21 bases between them. The V gene's germline CDR1 is SNHLY and CDR2 FYNNEI. This CDR3 is built from 15 residues. In DNA form, the CDR3 reads TGTGCCAGCAGTCCTACCCATGGGGCCGGCGGTGAGCAGTACTTC. Translating it yields CASSPTHGAGGEQYF.

The V call is TRBV4-1, the J call TRBJ1-1; 8 bases align to TRBD1. Germline V gene sequence: CDR1 MGHRA, CDR2 YSYEKL. The CDR3 is 15 residues long. J lost 1 base, V lost 4 bases, and 5 bases had no gene match. The CDR3 spells CASSLDRGGNTEAFF. CDR3 nucleotides: TGCGCCAGCAGCCTAGACAGGGGCGGGAACACTGAAGCTTTCTTT.

The rearrangement joins TRBV6-1 to TRBJ2-2; D possibly matches TRBD1 or TRBD2 (6 bases each). CDR1 and CDR2 from the germline V gene are MNHNS and SASEGT. The CDR3 is made up of 15 amino acids. The V and J ends lost 3 bases and 6 bases respectively, with 14 bases between them. CDR3 sequence (DNA): TGTGCCAGCAGTGATCTGGGGGGCGCCTCCGGGGAGCTGTTTTTT. Translating it yields CASSDLGGASGELFF.

The rearrangement links TRBV11-3 to TRBJ1-4; TRBD1 might be the D (5 bases). V gave up 2 bases and J gave up 2 bases, with 12 bases separating them. Germline CDR1 SGHNT, CDR2 YENEEA. CDR3 length equals 16 residues. For the CDR3, the DNA is TGTGCCAGCAGCTTAAGTCGAGGGGAGACTAATGAAAAACTGTTTTTT. This codes for CASSLSRGETNEKLFF.

The rearrangement links TRBV28 to TRBJ1-4, with a tentative D call TRBD1 (6 bases). Germline V gives CDR1 MDHEN, CDR2 SYDVKM. V was pared by 8 bases and J by 0 bases, with 13 bases between. The CDR3 is made up of 15 amino acids. Here the CDR3 reads CASGGRAATNEKLFF. The CDR3 nucleotides are TGTGCCAGCGGGGGCAGGGCTGCAACTAATGAAAAACTGTTTTTT.

The genes are TRBV19 and TRBJ1-5; D remains unclear. Trimming pared 8 bases from V and 0 bases from J, leaving 5 bases between. CDR1 and CDR2 from the germline V gene are LNHDA and SQIVND (reference sequence). The CDR3 totals 12 residues. The CDR3 nucleotides read TGTGCCAGTGCTTATAGCAATCAGCCCCAGCATTTT. The encoded protein is CASAYSNQPQHF.

The CDR3 region is CASSLGRNSPLHF. CDR3 nucleotides: TGTGCCAGCAGCCTTGGACGGAATTCACCCCTCCACTTT. The V and J genes are TRBV11-2 and TRBJ1-6; D remains unclear. CDR3 length equals 13 residues. V was shortened by 5 bases and J by 7 bases, with 9 bases between the two germline ends. Germline lookup yields CDR1 SGHAT and CDR2 FQNNGV.

This chain's CDR3 is CASSLVVGSYNEQFF. CDR3 sequence (DNA): TGCGCCAGCAGCTTGGTAGTGGGCTCCTACAATGAGCAGTTCTTC. J is TRBJ2-1 and V is TRBV5-1; D remains ambiguous. The CDR3 runs 15 residues. V shed 0 bases and J shed 0 bases, with 7 bases lying between them. In germline, CDR1 is SGHRS, CDR2 YFSETQ.

The chain employs TRBV19 and TRBJ2-2; 9 bases match TRBD2. This CDR3 spans 15 amino acids. Trimming removed 1 base from V and 5 bases from J; junction bases left unmatched: 2. Germline-derived CDR1 and CDR2 are LNHDA and SQIVND (reference sequence). The CDR3 nucleotides read TGTGCCAGTAGTATAGCTACTAGCGGGACCGGGGAGCTGTTTTTT. Its translation: CASSIATSGTGELFF.

The V and J genes are TRBV5-1 and TRBJ2-7; possibly TRBD2 for D (5 bases). Germline values: CDR1 SGHRS, CDR2 YFSETQ. V was clipped by 1 base and J by 2 bases, with 10 bases between them. CDR3 length: 14 amino acids. CDR3 bases: TGCGCCAGCAGCTTGTCCCCTAGCACCTACGAGCAGTACTTC. Its protein product is CASSLSPSTYEQYF.

The rearrangement joins TRBV21-1 to TRBJ2-4; the table names TRBD2, a call not compared with the DNA. TRBV21-1 is shown as a pseudogene. The CDR3 extends over 16 amino acids. The CDR3 protein is CASSKIRGASLNIQYF. The CDR3 DNA reads TGTGCCAGCAGTAAAATTCGGGGGGCTAGTTTAAACATTCAGTACTTC.

This sequence joins TRBV4-1 and TRBJ2-3, with TRBD2 matching 12 bases. This CDR3 is built from 19 residues. CDR1 is MGHRA and CDR2 is YSYEKL in the germline V gene. With 1 base clipped from V and 0 bases from J, the junction kept 8 bases outside the gene matches. CDR3 bases: TGCGCCAGCAGCCAAGGAACTAGCGGGGGGTTATCTAGCACAGATACGCAGTATTTT. It specifies CASSQGTSGGLSSTDTQYF.

The V call is TRBV14, the J call TRBJ1-6, with a tentative D call TRBD1 (5 bases). The CDR3 runs 15 residues. The V end lost 4 bases, the J end lost 6 bases, and 13 bases lay between the germline ends. CDR1 SGHDN and CDR2 FVKESK come from the germline V gene. In nucleotides, the CDR3 is TGTGCCAGCAGCCCAAAGTGGGGGGTTAATTCACCCCTCCACTTT. Amino acid sequence: CASSPKWGVNSPLHF. The whole variable domain, filled in from reference TRBV14 and TRBJ1-6, reads EAGVTQFPSHSVIEKGQTVTLRCDPISGHDNLYWYRRVMGKEIKFLLHFVKESKQDESGMPNNRFLAERTGGTYSTLKVQPAELEDSGVYFCASSPKWGVNSPLHFGNGTRLTVT.

This clone has a handful of counts. The CDR3 bases are TGCGCCAGCAGACCGGGACTAGATTCCACCGGGGAGCTGTTTTTT. Translated, it gives CASRPGLDSTGELFF. The chain links TRBV5-1 to TRBJ2-2; the match to TRBD2 covers 8 bases. Looked up from germline, CDR1 is SGHRS and CDR2 is YFSETQ. With 5 bases clipped from V and 4 bases from J, the junction kept 7 bases outside the gene matches. The CDR3 length is 15 residues. The variable domain in full, completed from reference TRBV5-1 and TRBJ2-2, reads KAGVTQTPRYLIKTRGQQVTLSCSPISGHRSVSWYQQTPGQGLQFLFEYFSETQRNKGNFPGRFSGRQFSNSRSEMNVSTLELGDSALYLCASRPGLDSTGELFFGEGSRLTVL.

The gene calls are TRBV2 and TRBJ1-5; D perhaps matches TRBD1 (5 bases). The CDR3 contains 15 residues. CDR1 is SNHLY and CDR2 is FYNNEI in the germline V gene. Trimming left V 6 bases short and J 0 bases short, with 12 bases between. The CDR3 region is CASRPTTVSNQPQHF. As DNA, the CDR3 is TGTGCCAGCAGGCCTACGACAGTTAGCAATCAGCCCCAGCATTTT.

The J gene is TRBJ2-1, the V gene TRBV7-2, with D hard to call. Trimming took off 1 base at V and 0 bases at J, with 7 bases between the two ends. Germline assignment: CDR1 SGHTA and CDR2 FQGNSA. The CDR3 length is 15 residues. In DNA, the CDR3 is TGTGCCAGCAGCTTAGACTGGAGCTCCTACAATGAGCAGTTCTTC. It yields the protein CASSLDWSSYNEQFF.

This clone was observed a few times. The chain is built from TRBV11-1 and TRBJ2-3; 10 bases fit TRBD2. The V segment lost 8 bases and the J segment 7 bases; nucleotides outside the gene matches: 6. The CDR3 sequence is 13 residues long. The germline V gene encodes CDR1 SGHAT and CDR2 FQDESV (reference sequence). For the CDR3, the DNA is TGTGCCAGCTCTAGCGGGAGTGGGAATACGCAGTATTTT. Protein sequence: CASSSGSGNTQYF. Together with reference TRBV11-1 and TRBJ2-3, the CDR3 gives the full variable domain: EAEVAQSPRYKITEKSQAVAFWCDPISGHATLYWYRQILGQGPELLVQFQDESVVDDSQLPKDRFSAERLKGVDSTLKIQPAELGDSAMYLCASSSGSGNTQYFGPGTRLTVL.

The rearrangement links TRBV12-3 or TRBV12-4 to TRBJ2-7, with a possible D match to TRBD1 (5 bases). The CDR3 length is 13 residues. Between the trimmed V and J ends, which lost 3 bases and 2 bases, there was a span of 8 bases. In nucleotides, the CDR3 is TGTGCCAGCAGTTTGCAGGGCACCTACGAGCAGTACTTC. It translates to CASSLQGTYEQYF.

The CDR3 here is CASSLVASPSSGNTIYF. The CDR3 DNA reads TGCGCCAGCAGCTTGGTGGCCAGTCCTAGCTCTGGAAACACCATATATTTT. The rearrangement joins TRBV5-1 to TRBJ1-3; D call uncertain. V was cut by 0 bases and J by 0 bases, with 13 bases left in between. The CDR3 is 17 residues long. Germline V lookup: CDR1 SGHRS, CDR2 YFSETQ.

In this sample, this clone turned up a few times. The chain employs TRBV6-5 and TRBJ2-1, with 9 bases aligning to TRBD1. The V and J ends lost 6 bases and 4 bases, in that order; junction bases with no gene match: 7. Germline values: CDR1 MNHEY, CDR2 SVGAGI. CDR3 size: 15 residues. The CDR3 spells CASRREGQGYNEQFF. For the CDR3, the DNA is TGTGCCAGCAGGAGAGAGGGACAGGGATACAATGAGCAGTTCTTC.